One sample yielded the 5 T cell receptor beta chains listed below, sequenced in a study of shared clonotypes between healthy human individuals. Data came from immunoSEQ multiplex PCR; TCRdb stores just in-frame clones and leaves some out. Of more than 2 million clones detected, around 95% appear once; the ten largest clones hold roughly 0.13%. Sequenced sample: naive CD4+ T cells sorted from blood. Subset denoted: CD45RA+ positively selected. Receptor source: a man aged 18 to 30 in good health.

V is TRBV10-2 and J is TRBJ2-5; TRBD2 aligns across 7 bases. V was clipped by 0 bases and J by 0 bases; unmatched bases: 10. Germline lookup yields CDR1 WSHSY and CDR2 SAAADI. The CDR3 has 18 amino acids. The CDR3 DNA sequence: TGCGCCAGCAGTGAGTCAAGGGGTAGCGGGTCGTACCAAGAGACCCAGTACTTC. Translating gives CASSESRGSGSYQETQYF.

In DNA form, the CDR3 reads TGCAGCGCATCCCTCTCTGGCGGTTACAATCAGCCCCAGCATTTT. Protein sequence: CSASLSGGYNQPQHF. The chain employs TRBV29-1 and TRBJ1-5; no firm D call. This CDR3 has 15 residues. Germline CDR1 reads SQVTM; CDR2 reads ANQGSEA. V was pared by 7 bases and J by 3 bases, with 19 bases between.

The chain couples TRBV11-2 to TRBJ2-5; 8 bases match TRBD1. CDR1 is SGHAT and CDR2 is FQNNGV in the germline V gene. V was pared by 1 base and J by 1 base, with 8 bases of the junction left unmatched. The length of the CDR3 is 17 residues. In nucleotides, the CDR3 is TGTGCCAGCAGCTTAGTTTCGTGGGGACAGGTCCAAGAGACCCAGTACTTC. Protein sequence: CASSLVSWGQVQETQYF.

The CDR3 loop reads CASSLQGIKETQYF. The CDR3 bases are TGTGCCAGCAGCTTGCAGGGAATCAAAGAGACCCAGTACTTC. The J gene is TRBJ2-5, the V gene TRBV5-4, with a tentative D call TRBD1 (5 bases). Germline V gives CDR1 SGHNT, CDR2 YYREEE (reference sequence). V lost 1 base and J 3 bases, leaving 10 bases between the germline ends. CDR3 length: 14 amino acids.

The V gene is TRBV10-3, the J gene TRBJ2-3; D remains ambiguous. V gave up 0 bases and J gave up 11 bases, with 12 bases separating them. This CDR3 has 13 amino acids. Germline V gene lookup returns CDR1 ENHRY and CDR2 SYGVKD. In DNA, the CDR3 is TGTGCCATCAGTGAGTCACCACCGCCCCGGCAGTATTTT. As protein: CAISESPPPRQYF.